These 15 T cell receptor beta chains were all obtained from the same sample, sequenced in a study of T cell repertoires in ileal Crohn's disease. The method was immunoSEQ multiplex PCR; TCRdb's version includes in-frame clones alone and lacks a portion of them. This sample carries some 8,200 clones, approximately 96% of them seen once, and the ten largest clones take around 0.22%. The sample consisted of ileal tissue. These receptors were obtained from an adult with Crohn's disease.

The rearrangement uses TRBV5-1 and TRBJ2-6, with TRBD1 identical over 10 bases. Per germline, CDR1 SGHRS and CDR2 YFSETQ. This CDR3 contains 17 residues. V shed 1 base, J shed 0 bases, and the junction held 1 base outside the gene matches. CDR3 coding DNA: TGCGCCAGCAGCTTGTGGACAGGGGGCTCTGGGGCCAACGTCCTGACTTTC. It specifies CASSLWTGGSGANVLTF.

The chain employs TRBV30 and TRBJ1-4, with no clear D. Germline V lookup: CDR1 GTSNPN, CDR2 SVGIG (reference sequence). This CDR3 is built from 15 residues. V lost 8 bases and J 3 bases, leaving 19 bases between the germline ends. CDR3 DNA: TGTGCCGGGCTATCAAATCCCTCAGCTAATGAAAAACTGTTTTTT. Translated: CAGLSNPSANEKLFF.

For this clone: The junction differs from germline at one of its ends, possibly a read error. CDR3 sequence reads: CASSVEGQRALVF. CDR3 DNA sequence: TGTGCCAGCAGCGTAGAAGGGCAGCGGGCCCTTGTCTTC. The V and J genes are TRBV9 and TRBJ2-1; maybe TRBD2 (6 bases). The length of the CDR3 is 13 residues. Per the germline V gene, CDR1 is SGDLS and CDR2 is YYNGEE.

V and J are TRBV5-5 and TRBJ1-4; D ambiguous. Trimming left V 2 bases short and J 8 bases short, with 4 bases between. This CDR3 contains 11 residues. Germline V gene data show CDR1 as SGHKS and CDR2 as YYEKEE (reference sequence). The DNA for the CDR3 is TGTGCCAGCAGCTTCCGGGAAAAACTGTTTTTT. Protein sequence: CASSFREKLFF.

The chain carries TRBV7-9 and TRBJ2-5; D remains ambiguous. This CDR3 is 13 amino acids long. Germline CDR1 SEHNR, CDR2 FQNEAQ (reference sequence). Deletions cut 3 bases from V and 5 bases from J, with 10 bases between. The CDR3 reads CASSFLYSETQYF. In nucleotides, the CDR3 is TGTGCCAGCAGCTTTTTATATAGTGAGACCCAGTACTTC.

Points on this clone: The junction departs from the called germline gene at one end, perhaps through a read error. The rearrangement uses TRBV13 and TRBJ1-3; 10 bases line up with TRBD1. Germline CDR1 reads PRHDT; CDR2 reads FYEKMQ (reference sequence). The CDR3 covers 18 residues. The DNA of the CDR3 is TGTGCCAGCAGGTTAGGGGGACAGGGGCTTGGCTCTGGAAACACCATATATTTT. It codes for CASRLGGQGLGSGNTIYF.

CDR3: CASSPQGAVFYEQYF. For the CDR3, the DNA is TGTGCCAGCTCACCACAGGGGGCGGTTTTTTACGAGCAGTACTTC. The V and J genes are TRBV18 and TRBJ2-7, with 7 bases matching TRBD1. Germline trimming cut 1 base from V and 4 bases from J; bases unmatched to any gene: 7. Germline V CDR1 and CDR2: KGHSH, LQKENI. This CDR3 is 15 amino acids long. Full variable domain (missing parts from reference TRBV18 and TRBJ2-7): NAGVMQNPRHLVRRRGQEARLRCSPMKGHSHVYWYRQLPEEGLKFMVYLQKENIIDESGMPKERFSAEFPKEGPSILRIQQVVRGDSAAYFCASSPQGAVFYEQYFGPGTRLTVT.

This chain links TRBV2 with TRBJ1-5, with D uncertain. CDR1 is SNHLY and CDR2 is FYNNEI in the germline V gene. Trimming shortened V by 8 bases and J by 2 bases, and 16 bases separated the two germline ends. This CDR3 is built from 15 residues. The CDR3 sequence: CASRTSLSGNQPQHF. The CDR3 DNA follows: TGTGCCAGCCGAACCTCTTTGAGTGGCAATCAGCCCCAGCATTTT.

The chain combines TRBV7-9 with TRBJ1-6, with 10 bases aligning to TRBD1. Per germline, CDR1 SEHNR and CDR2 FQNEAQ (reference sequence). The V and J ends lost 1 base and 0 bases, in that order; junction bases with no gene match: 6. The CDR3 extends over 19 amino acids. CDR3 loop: CASSLDWGDRGSYNSPLHF. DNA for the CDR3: TGTGCCAGCAGCTTAGATTGGGGGGACAGGGGCTCCTATAATTCACCCCTCCACTTT.

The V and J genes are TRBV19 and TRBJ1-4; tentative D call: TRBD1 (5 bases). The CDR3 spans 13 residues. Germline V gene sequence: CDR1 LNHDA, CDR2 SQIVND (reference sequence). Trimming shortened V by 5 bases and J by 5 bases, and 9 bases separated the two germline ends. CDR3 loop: CASSRQFNEKLFF. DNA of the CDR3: TGTGCCAGTAGTCGACAGTTCAATGAAAAACTGTTTTTT.

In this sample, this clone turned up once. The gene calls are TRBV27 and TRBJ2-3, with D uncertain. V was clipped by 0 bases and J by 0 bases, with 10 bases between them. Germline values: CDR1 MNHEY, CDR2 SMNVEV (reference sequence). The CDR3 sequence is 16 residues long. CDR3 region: CASSLSLSSSTDTQYF. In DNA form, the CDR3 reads TGTGCCAGCAGTTTATCCCTAAGCTCTAGCACAGATACGCAGTATTTT.

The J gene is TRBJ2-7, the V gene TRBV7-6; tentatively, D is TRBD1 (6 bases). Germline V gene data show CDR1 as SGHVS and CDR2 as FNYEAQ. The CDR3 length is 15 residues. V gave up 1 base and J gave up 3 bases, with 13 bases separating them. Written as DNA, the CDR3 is TGTGCCAGCAGCTTAGAGAGAGGGGGAAGCTACGAGCAGTACTTC. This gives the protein CASSLERGGSYEQYF.

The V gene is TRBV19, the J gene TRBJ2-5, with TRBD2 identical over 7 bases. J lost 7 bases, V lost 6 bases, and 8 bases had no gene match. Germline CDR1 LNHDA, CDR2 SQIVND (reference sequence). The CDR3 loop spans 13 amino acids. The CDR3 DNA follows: TGTGCCAGTAGATCACTAGCGAGGGGGACCCAGTACTTC. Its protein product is CASRSLARGTQYF.

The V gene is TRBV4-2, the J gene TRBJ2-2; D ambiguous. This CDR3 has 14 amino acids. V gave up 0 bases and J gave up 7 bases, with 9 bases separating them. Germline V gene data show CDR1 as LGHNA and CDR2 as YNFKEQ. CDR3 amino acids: CASSQDVAGGELFF. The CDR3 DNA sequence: TGTGCCAGCAGCCAAGATGTAGCTGGCGGGGAGCTGTTTTTT.

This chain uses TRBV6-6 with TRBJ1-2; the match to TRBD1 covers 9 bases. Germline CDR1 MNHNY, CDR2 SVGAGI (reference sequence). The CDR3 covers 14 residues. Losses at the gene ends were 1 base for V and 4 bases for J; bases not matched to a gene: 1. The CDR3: CASSYLTGGYGYTF. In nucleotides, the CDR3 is TGTGCCAGCAGTTACTTGACAGGGGGCTATGGCTACACCTTC.